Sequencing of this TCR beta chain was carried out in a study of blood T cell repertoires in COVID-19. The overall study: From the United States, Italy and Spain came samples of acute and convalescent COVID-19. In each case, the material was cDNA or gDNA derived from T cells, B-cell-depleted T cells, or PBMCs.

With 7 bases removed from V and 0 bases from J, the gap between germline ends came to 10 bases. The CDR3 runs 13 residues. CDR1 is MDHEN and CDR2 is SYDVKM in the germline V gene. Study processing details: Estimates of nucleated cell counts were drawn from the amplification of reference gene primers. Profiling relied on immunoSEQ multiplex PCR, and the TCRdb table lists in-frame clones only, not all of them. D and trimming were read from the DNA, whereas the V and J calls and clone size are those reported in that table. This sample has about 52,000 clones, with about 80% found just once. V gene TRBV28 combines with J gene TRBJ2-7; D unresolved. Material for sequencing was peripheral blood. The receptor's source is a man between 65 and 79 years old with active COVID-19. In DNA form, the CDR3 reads TGTGCCAGCACGGTCCCCTACTCCTACGAGCAGTACTTC. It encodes CASTVPYSYEQYF.